This is a list of T cell receptor beta chains from one sample in a study of cytomegalovirus exposure and HLA in healthy donors. Measured with immunoSEQ multiplex PCR; TCRdb has only the in-frame clones, and not every one. The sample yields roughly 120,000 clones, approximately 74% seen once. The sample consisted of PBMCs. The receptors were sampled from a woman between 45 and 60 years old in good health and CMV-seropositive. The CDR3 runs from the conserved cysteine through the conserved F or W. A D gene is named only where the DNA matches it firmly. Clone sizes are given selectively: once, few, many, or a class where the clone is expanded.

clone_size,j_call,d_call,v_call,cdr3_aa,cdr3_nt
few,TRBJ1-1,TRBD1,TRBV6-5,CASTTGGGRPEAFF,TGTGCCAGCACGACAGGGGGCGGCAGGCCTGAAGCTTTCTTT
once,TRBJ2-3,TRBD2,TRBV7-2,CASSFFTAGGGPDTQYF,TGTGCCAGCAGCTTCTTTACGGCGGGAGGCGGACCAGATACGCAGTATTTT
.,TRBJ2-5,.,TRBV19,CASSIARGETQYF,TGTGCCAGTAGTATCGCTCGCGGAGAGACCCAGTACTTC
.,TRBJ2-5,TRBD2,TRBV6-5,CASSYSLAGRETQYF,TGTGCCAGCAGTTACTCGTTAGCGGGTCGGGAGACCCAGTACTTC
.,TRBJ2-7,.,TRBV7-9,CASSLVEGLYEQYF,TGTGCCAGCAGCTTAGTAGAGGGATTATACGAGCAGTACTTC
.,TRBJ2-7,.,TRBV7-2,CASSLERFSGSYEQYF,TGTGCCAGCAGCTTAGAAAGGTTCTCAGGATCCTACGAGCAGTACTTC
.,TRBJ2-1,.,TRBV5-1,CASSLESPGSNEQFF,TGCGCCAGCAGCTTGGAGAGTCCCGGGAGCAATGAGCAGTTCTTC
.,TRBJ1-2,.,TRBV19,CASSISTGNYGYTF,TGTGCCAGTAGTATCTCGACTGGGAACTATGGCTACACCTTC
few,TRBJ2-2,.,TRBV10-3,CAISIGTTNTGELFF,TGTGCCATCAGTATCGGGACAACAAACACCGGGGAGCTGTTTTTT
few,TRBJ2-3,TRBD1,TRBV30,CAWSQLDRLGDTQYF,TGTGCCTGGAGCCAACTGGACAGGTTAGGAGATACGCAGTATTTT
few,TRBJ2-7,.,TRBV27,CASGSPDSYEQYF,TGTGCCAGCGGGTCTCCAGACTCGTACGAGCAGTACTTC
once,TRBJ1-1,.,TRBV4-3,CASSQDLFGLTEAFF,TGCGCCAGCAGCCAAGATTTATTCGGTCTCACTGAAGCTTTCTTT
.,TRBJ1-4,TRBD1,TRBV7-9,CASSLGGQDEKLFF,TGTGCCAGCAGCTTAGGGGGACAGGATGAAAAACTGTTTTTT
.,TRBJ1-5,TRBD1,TRBV7-8,CASSQTGTASNQPQHF,TGTGCCAGCAGCCAAACCGGGACAGCGAGCAATCAGCCCCAGCATTTT